Listed below are T cell receptor beta chains from one sample, sequenced in a study of blood T cell repertoires in COVID-19. Assay used: immunoSEQ multiplex PCR; TCRdb lists only in-frame clones, some missing. Among 150,000 to 200,000 clones listed, about 89% were seen once. The sample comprised PBMCs or T cells enriched from blood (not recorded which). The source of these receptors is a woman aged 18-29 years who had recovered from COVID-19. The CDR3 runs from the conserved cysteine through the conserved F or W. Fields, in order: J gene, clone size, D gene, V gene, CDR3 protein, CDR3 DNA. A D gene is named only where the DNA matches it firmly. The size field is filled for only some rows; it gives once, few, many or a size class.

TRBJ1-6	NA	NA	TRBV11-2	CASSPRWTASVDDNSPLHF	TGTGCCAGCAGTCCAAGGTGGACAGCATCTGTTGACGATAATTCACCCCTCCACTTT
TRBJ2-5	NA	NA	TRBV3-1/TRBV3-2	CASSQVTVKQETQYF	TGTGCCAGCAGCCAAGTAACAGTCAAACAAGAGACCCAGTACTTC
TRBJ2-3	NA	TRBD2	TRBV11-2	CASSLLLSRGETDTQYF	TGTGCCAGCAGCTTACTTCTCTCCCGGGGGGAAACAGATACGCAGTATTTT
TRBJ2-1	NA	NA	TRBV4-1	CASSQVGTMGPYNEQFF	TGCGCCAGCAGCCAAGTTGGGACAATGGGGCCCTACAATGAGCAGTTCTTC
TRBJ1-1	NA	NA	TRBV30	CAWSMNTEAFF	TGTGCCTGGTCAATGAACACTGAAGCTTTCTTT
TRBJ2-2	few	NA	TRBV3-1/TRBV3-2	CASSPRPGVNTGELFF	TGTGCCAGCAGCCCCCGCCCAGGGGTGAACACCGGGGAGCTGTTTTTT
TRBJ2-1	NA	TRBD2	TRBV5-4	CASSSKRGDDNEQFF	TGTGCCAGCAGCTCGAAGCGGGGGGATGACAATGAGCAGTTCTTC
TRBJ1-5	NA	TRBD1	TRBV19	CASSNRGRIQPQHF	TGTGCCAGTAGTAACAGGGGGCGGATTCAGCCCCAGCATTTT
TRBJ1-1	NA	NA	TRBV27	CASSLSNGEAFF	TGTGCCAGCAGTTTATCGAACGGTGAAGCTTTCTTT
TRBJ2-1	NA	NA	TRBV9	CASSVEGDTYNEQFF	TGTGCCAGCAGCGTAGAAGGGGACACTTACAATGAGCAGTTCTTC
TRBJ1-6	NA	TRBD1	TRBV5-1	CASSIGQDSYNSPLHF	TGCGCCAGCAGCATCGGACAGGACTCCTATAATTCACCCCTCCACTTT
TRBJ2-7	NA	NA	TRBV27	CASSETVTYEQYF	TGTGCCAGCAGCGAAACAGTCACCTACGAGCAGTACTTC
TRBJ1-1	NA	NA	TRBV12-2	CASRSQGTKFRAFF	TGTGCAAGTCGCTCACAGGGAACAAAGTTCAGGGCTTTCTTT
TRBJ2-2	NA	NA	TRBV27	CASSLSGYTGELFF	TGTGCCAGCAGTCTAAGCGGATACACCGGGGAGCTGTTTTTT
TRBJ1-5	NA	NA	TRBV12-3/TRBV12-4	CASSKHNQPQHF	TGTGCCAGCAGTAAGCACAATCAGCCCCAGCATTTT
TRBJ1-2	NA	NA	TRBV5-6	CASSFQGVTAYTF	TGTGCCAGCAGCTTTCAGGGTGTAACGGCCTACACCTTC
TRBJ1-3	NA	TRBD1	TRBV18	CASSPTDRVDPIYF	TGTGCCAGCTCACCCACGGACAGGGTCGACCCTATATATTTT
TRBJ1-5	NA	NA	TRBV10-2	CASSIDQPQHF	TGCGCCAGCAGTATCGATCAGCCCCAGCATTTT
TRBJ1-5	NA	TRBD1	TRBV9	CASSSLRGTGPQNLYNQPQHF	TGTGCCAGCAGTTCCCTTCGAGGGACAGGGCCCCAAAATCTTTACAATCAGCCCCAGCATTTT
TRBJ1-4	NA	TRBD1	TRBV5-4	CASSFGQGINEKLFF	TGTGCCAGCAGCTTTGGACAGGGGATAAATGAAAAACTGTTTTTT
TRBJ1-2	NA	NA	TRBV19	CASTTDSTSFGYTF	TGTGCCAGTACCACGGACAGCACATCTTTCGGCTACACCTTC
TRBJ1-2	NA	NA	TRBV7-2	CASSQVPGERFIYGYTF	TGTGCCAGCAGCCAAGTTCCGGGGGAGAGGTTCATCTATGGCTACACCTTC
TRBJ1-2	once	TRBD1	TRBV15	CATSRDQGAVGYTF	TGTGCCACCAGCAGAGATCAGGGGGCGGTTGGCTACACCTTC
TRBJ2-7	NA	TRBD2	TRBV5-6	CASTPTSGGPRSSYEQYF	TGTGCCAGCACCCCGACTAGCGGGGGCCCCAGGAGCTCCTACGAGCAGTACTTC
TRBJ2-7	NA	TRBD1	TRBV7-9	CASSLSGQGRYEQYF	TGTGCCAGCAGCTTGTCGGGACAGGGGCGCTACGAGCAGTACTTC
TRBJ1-1	NA	TRBD1	TRBV5-6	CASSSLRDRVRAFF	TGTGCCAGCAGTTCACTCCGGGACAGGGTCCGCGCTTTCTTT
TRBJ1-1	NA	NA	TRBV2	CASRPSYSMNTEAFF	TGTGCCAGCAGACCATCTTACAGTATGAACACTGAAGCTTTCTTT
TRBJ1-1	once	NA	TRBV5-6	CASSAPTEFITEAFF	TGTGCCAGCAGCGCCCCCACAGAATTTATAACTGAAGCTTTCTTT
TRBJ2-2	NA	TRBD2	TRBV5-4	CASSLGGTSGGIYTGELFF	TGTGCCAGCAGCTTGGGAGGGACTAGCGGGGGGATATACACCGGGGAGCTGTTTTTT
TRBJ1-4	NA	NA	TRBV5-1	CASSLSQQGISEKLFF	TGCGCCAGCAGCCTCTCACAACAGGGTATTTCTGAAAAACTGTTTTTT
TRBJ2-1	NA	NA	TRBV10-3	CATLDGWGLDEQFF	TGTGCCACCCTGGACGGCTGGGGCCTTGATGAGCAGTTCTTC
TRBJ2-5	NA	NA	TRBV7-2	CASSLDGRLGETQYF	TGTGCCAGCAGCTTAGACGGCAGACTAGGAGAGACCCAGTACTTC
TRBJ2-3	NA	TRBD1	TRBV24-1	CATSADDRATDTQYF	TGTGCCACCAGTGCAGATGACAGGGCCACAGATACGCAGTATTTT
TRBJ2-7	once	NA	TRBV20-1	CSASQRGYEQYF	TGCAGTGCTAGTCAGAGGGGGTACGAGCAGTACTTC
TRBJ1-5	NA	NA	TRBV3-1/TRBV3-2	CASSQDRGVSQPQHF	TGTGCCAGCAGCCAAGATCGGGGGGTTAGCCAGCCCCAGCATTTT
TRBJ2-1	NA	NA	TRBV3-1/TRBV3-2	CASQLGSEQFF	TGTGCCAGTCAACTAGGCAGTGAGCAGTTCTTC
TRBJ2-1	NA	TRBD2	TRBV5-4	CASSFRGESYNEQFF	TGTGCCAGCAGCTTCCGGGGGGAATCCTACAATGAGCAGTTCTTC
TRBJ1-1	few	NA	TRBV12-3/TRBV12-4	CASSLERIEAFF	TGTGCCAGCAGTTTGGAGAGGATTGAAGCTTTCTTT
TRBJ1-1	NA	NA	TRBV9	CASSPAGGGNTEAFF	TGTGCCAGCAGCCCCGCGGGTGGAGGGAACACTGAAGCTTTCTTT
TRBJ2-7	NA	NA	TRBV2	CASKGQRNTYEQYF	TGTGCCAGCAAAGGACAGAGAAACACCTACGAGCAGTACTTC
TRBJ1-2	NA	NA	TRBV3-1/TRBV3-2	CASSQAGGRNNYGYTF	TGTGCCAGCAGCCAAGCCGGGGGGAGGAACAACTATGGCTACACCTTC
TRBJ2-2	NA	NA	TRBV29-1	CSGRPRQSVGELFF	TGCAGCGGCCGTCCGAGACAGTCGGTGGGGGAGCTGTTTTTT
TRBJ2-2	NA	NA	TRBV7-9	CASSFPRGGTGELFF	TGTGCCAGCAGCTTCCCGAGGGGGGGGACCGGGGAGCTGTTTTTT
TRBJ1-2	NA	NA	TRBV30	CAWSKGAGYTF	TGTGCCTGGAGTAAAGGGGCTGGCTACACCTTC
TRBJ2-1	NA	NA	TRBV29-1	CSVRQVNEQFF	TGCAGCGTCCGACAAGTTAATGAGCAGTTCTTC
TRBJ1-6	NA	NA	TRBV28	CASAGSRAYNSPLHF	TGTGCCTCCGCGGGGAGTAGGGCCTATAATTCACCCCTCCACTTT
TRBJ1-6	NA	TRBD1	TRBV2	CASRARQGRNSPLHF	TGTGCCAGCAGGGCCCGACAGGGGAGGAATTCACCCCTCCACTTT
TRBJ1-1	once	TRBD1	TRBV5-4	CASSVDRVLTEAFF	TGTGCCAGCAGCGTGGACAGGGTGCTCACTGAAGCTTTCTTT
TRBJ1-6	NA	TRBD1	TRBV2	CASSVGTAYNSPLHF	TGTGCCAGCAGTGTGGGGACAGCATATAATTCACCCCTCCACTTT
TRBJ2-3	NA	TRBD2	TRBV5-1	CASSTGTSGGRTTDTQYF	TGCGCCAGCAGCACTGGGACTAGCGGGGGGAGGACGACAGATACGCAGTATTTT
TRBJ2-5	NA	NA	TRBV3-1/TRBV3-2	CASSQDRRGYYQETQYF	TGTGCCAGCAGCCAAGATCGGCGGGGCTATTACCAAGAGACCCAGTACTTC
TRBJ1-1	NA	NA	TRBV5-1	CASANRQGPLEAFF	TGCGCCAGCGCGAACCGTCAGGGTCCTCTTGAAGCTTTCTTT
TRBJ2-2	NA	TRBD2	TRBV28	CASKPSGGAVHTGELFF	TGTGCCAGCAAACCAAGCGGGGGGGCGGTACATACCGGGGAGCTGTTTTTT
TRBJ1-1	NA	TRBD1	TRBV5-6	CASSLQGTTEAFF	TGTGCCAGCAGCTTACAGGGGACTACTGAAGCTTTCTTT
TRBJ1-6	NA	NA	TRBV5-1	CASSLGKLRDTYNSPLHF	TGCGCCAGCAGCTTGGGAAAACTCCGGGACACATATAATTCACCCCTCCACTTT
TRBJ2-2	NA	TRBD2	TRBV30	CAWSMKRGGNTGELFF	TGTGCCTGGAGTATGAAGCGGGGGGGGAACACCGGGGAGCTGTTTTTT
TRBJ1-4	NA	NA	TRBV12-5	CASATSVVEANEKLFF	TGTGCTAGTGCTACCTCGGTAGTGGAGGCTAATGAAAAACTGTTTTTT
TRBJ2-7	NA	NA	TRBV28	CASSLPGIKGYEQYF	TGTGCCAGCAGTTTACCGGGAATAAAGGGCTACGAGCAGTACTTC
TRBJ2-1	NA	NA	TRBV5-1	CASSHSMGGNYNEQFF	TGCGCCAGCAGCCATTCTATGGGGGGAAATTACAATGAGCAGTTCTTC